This TCR beta chain was observed in a study of identical twins' blood T cells. In TCRdb, the 5' RACE reads were re-called with MiXCR into one record per CDR3 protein. Altogether 350,000 to 450,000 distinct CDR3 sequences are present, around 30% being singletons, with the ten largest covering around 5.6%. V was pared by 5 bases and J by 10 bases, with 15 bases between. Germline V gene sequence: CDR1 MNHEY, CDR2 SMNVEV (reference sequence). The CDR3 is made up of 14 amino acids. This clonotype was seen a handful of times. Sequencing was carried out using PBMCs. The V call is TRBV27, the J call TRBJ1-6; D ambiguous. The origin of this receptor is a woman aged 18 to 55 in good health. For the CDR3, the DNA is TGTGCCAGCAGTCGACTTGGTTGGTCGTCACCCCTCCACTTT. Protein: CASSRLGWSSPLHF.